The 11 T cell receptor beta chains in this list originate from one sample, sequenced in a study of T cell repertoires in cytomegalovirus infection (dated by TCRdb to the late 2010s). Instrument used: Illumina HiSeq 1500. Starting from the raw public reads, TCRdb applied fastp trimming at Q25, assembled clones with MiXCR and retained in-frame beta chains. Duplicate CDR3 protein sequences are folded into a single record with the most common DNA and genes. The sample yields about 180,000 distinct CDR3 sequences; approximately 17% were counted once. The ten largest clones represent under 30% of the sample. Material for sequencing was CD8+ T cells from PBMCs. All receptors come from a human donor in good health (CMV status not recorded). Some clones in this sample may be carry-over from other donors' samples.

The chain joins TRBV5-5 to TRBJ1-5, with D perhaps matching TRBD1 (6 bases). The CDR3 loop spans 16 amino acids. Per germline, CDR1 SGHKS and CDR2 YYEKEE (reference sequence). The V gene lost 1 base and the J gene lost 4 bases, with 15 bases spanning the gap. Written as DNA, the CDR3 is TGTGCCAGCAGCTTGTATGCTACAGGGATGAATCAGCCCCAGCATTTT. Protein: CASSLYATGMNQPQHF.

This clonotype was found once. The chain has TRBV20-1 and TRBJ2-7; tentatively, D is TRBD1 (6 bases). There are 13 residues in the CDR3. Trimming removed 7 bases at V and 0 bases at J, with 13 bases between. From germline, CDR1 is DFQATT and CDR2 SNEGSKA (reference sequence). The CDR3 sequence: CSGLRGSSYEQYF. CDR3 coding DNA: TGCAGTGGACTCAGGGGTAGCTCCTACGAGCAGTACTTC.

This clonotype has just a few counts. The chain joins TRBV7-6 to TRBJ2-7, with D unclear. Germline V gene lookup returns CDR1 SGHVS and CDR2 FNYEAQ. Deletions cut 9 bases from V and 0 bases from J, with 12 bases between. The length of the CDR3 is 13 residues. CDR3 sequence: CASAPGVSYEQYF. The DNA of the CDR3 is TGTGCCAGTGCCCCTGGGGTCTCCTACGAGCAGTACTTC.

In this sample, this clonotype turned up a few times. This chain joins TRBV15 and TRBJ2-2; D is unresolved. CDR1 is LNHNV and CDR2 is YYDKDF in the germline V gene (reference sequence). V was shortened by 7 bases and J by 2 bases, with 14 bases between the two germline ends. CDR3 size: 15 residues. The CDR3: CATTRGRSNTGELFF. The CDR3 nucleotides read TGTGCCACCACGAGAGGACGGAGCAACACCGGGGAGCTGTTTTTT.

The chain employs TRBV7-8 and TRBJ2-5; D unresolved. The CDR3 consists of 15 residues. V was clipped by 1 base and J by 5 bases, with 14 bases between them. CDR1 SGHVS and CDR2 FQNEAQ come from the germline V gene. CDR3 sequence: CASSLDLADWETQYF. CDR3 sequence (DNA): TGTGCCAGCAGCTTAGACTTGGCAGATTGGGAGACCCAGTACTTC.

This chain links TRBV6-2 or TRBV6-3 with TRBJ1-1; unclear D gene. V lost 2 bases to trimming and J lost 4 bases, with 14 bases between them. Germline loops: CDR1 MNHEY, CDR2 SVGEGT. This CDR3 is built from 15 residues. CDR3 region: CASSYGERRTTEAFF. In DNA form, the CDR3 reads TGTGCCAGCAGTTACGGGGAGAGAAGGACCACTGAAGCTTTCTTT.

This clonotype was counted a few times. The chain employs TRBV12-3 or TRBV12-4 and TRBJ1-4; D is ambiguous. V lost 1 base to trimming and J lost 7 bases, with 10 bases between them. The CDR3 is made up of 14 amino acids. CDR3 loop: CASSLGGLAEKLFF. The DNA for the CDR3 is TGTGCCAGCAGTTTAGGAGGACTTGCTGAAAAACTGTTTTTT.

The chain carries TRBV29-1 and TRBJ2-7; 8 nucleotides agree with TRBD2. The CDR3 spans 13 residues. CDR1 and CDR2 from the germline V gene are SQVTM and ANQGSEA. The junction had 3 bases not matched to a gene; V was cut back by 1 base and J by 4 bases. The CDR3 protein is CSVEGGGLYEQYF. In DNA, the CDR3 is TGCAGCGTTGAAGGCGGGGGGCTTTACGAGCAGTACTTC.

This clonotype was recorded a few times. V gene TRBV27 combines with J gene TRBJ2-7; a possible D gene is TRBD1 (6 bases). The CDR3 extends over 13 amino acids. The germline V and J ends were trimmed by 3 bases and 5 bases, with 11 bases remaining between them. Germline V lookup: CDR1 MNHEY, CDR2 SMNVEV (reference sequence). The CDR3, as DNA: TGTGCCAGCAGTTTGGGGGCCAGGGACGAGCAGTACTTC. Translated: CASSLGARDEQYF.

This clonotype was detected only a few times. The rearrangement links TRBV6-2 or TRBV6-3 to TRBJ1-1; tentatively, D is TRBD1 (5 bases). Trimming removed 2 bases at V and 5 bases at J, with 12 bases between. Per germline, CDR1 MNHEY and CDR2 SVGEGT. This CDR3 has 14 amino acids. CDR3 sequence: CASSYGRVDTEAFF. CDR3 bases: TGTGCCAGCAGTTACGGCAGGGTCGATACTGAAGCTTTCTTT.

Ten or more counts support this clonotype. The V gene is TRBV7-2, the J gene TRBJ2-7, with 11 nucleotides matching TRBD1. The CDR3 contains 15 residues. After removal of 5 bases from V and 4 bases from J, the junction contained 7 bases not matched to a gene. Looked up from germline, CDR1 is SGHTA and CDR2 is FQGNSA. For the CDR3, the DNA is TGTGCCAGCAGCAACATAGGGGACAGGGGGTACGAGCAGTACTTC. Translated, it gives CASSNIGDRGYEQYF.